Listed below are T cell receptor beta chains from one sample, sequenced in a study of shared clonotypes between healthy human individuals. Sequencing was performed with immunoSEQ multiplex PCR; in TCRdb, only in-frame clones are kept and a portion is missing. The table has about 660,000 clones, 74% seen once. The sequencing input was memory CD4+ T cells sorted from blood. The receptors were gathered from a woman under 40 in good health. The CDR3 runs from the conserved cysteine through the conserved F or W. Each record gives: CDR3 protein, CDR3 DNA, D gene, V gene, J gene, clone size. D genes are given only for firm matches. Size tells how often a clone was seen (once, few, many) or the class of an expanded clone, and some rows leave it out.

CDR3 protein: CASRYSGTTGELFF
CDR3 DNA: TGTGCCAGTAGATATAGCGGGACAACCGGGGAGCTGTTTTTT
D gene: TRBD2
V gene: TRBV19
J gene: TRBJ2-2
clone size: NA

CDR3 protein: CASSQGTYSGNTIYF
CDR3 DNA: TGCGCCAGCAGCCAAGGGACGTACTCTGGAAACACCATATATTTT
D gene: NA
V gene: TRBV4-1
J gene: TRBJ1-3
clone size: NA

CDR3 protein: CASSSKGFYGYTF
CDR3 DNA: TGTGCCAGCAGCTCCAAGGGGTTCTATGGCTACACCTTC
D gene: NA
V gene: TRBV5-6
J gene: TRBJ1-2
clone size: NA

CDR3 protein: CASSQQWSGNTIYF
CDR3 DNA: TGTGCCAGCAGTCAACAGTGGAGTGGAAACACCATATATTTT
D gene: NA
V gene: TRBV2
J gene: TRBJ1-3
clone size: NA

CDR3 protein: CASGLGGSGNEQFF
CDR3 DNA: TGTGCCAGCGGCCTAGGAGGTAGCGGCAATGAGCAGTTCTTC
D gene: NA
V gene: TRBV7-2
J gene: TRBJ2-1
clone size: NA

CDR3 protein: CASSRSTYSSYEQYF
CDR3 DNA: TGCGCCAGCAGCCGATCAACTTACAGCTCCTACGAGCAGTACTTC
D gene: NA
V gene: TRBV4-1
J gene: TRBJ2-7
clone size: NA

CDR3 protein: CASSLAHTHEQYF
CDR3 DNA: TGTGCCAGCAGTTTAGCCCATACCCACGAGCAGTACTTC
D gene: NA
V gene: TRBV28
J gene: TRBJ2-7
clone size: NA

CDR3 protein: CASENSRGWGSNEQFF
CDR3 DNA: TGTGCCAGCGAAAACTCCCGGGGATGGGGTAGCAATGAGCAGTTCTTC
D gene: NA
V gene: TRBV19
J gene: TRBJ2-1
clone size: NA

CDR3 protein: CASSISGTGGSYEQYF
CDR3 DNA: TGTGCCAGTAGTATCTCCGGGACAGGGGGGAGCTACGAGCAGTACTTC
D gene: TRBD1
V gene: TRBV19
J gene: TRBJ2-7
clone size: NA

CDR3 protein: CASSKTRPIALRYIRETQYF
CDR3 DNA: TGTGCCAGTAGCAAGACGCGACCAATCGCGCTACGATATATTCGAGAGACCCAGTACTTC
D gene: NA
V gene: TRBV19
J gene: TRBJ2-5
clone size: once

CDR3 protein: CASSLSGTVETQYF
CDR3 DNA: TGTGCCAGCAGTTTATCCGGGACAGTGGAGACCCAGTACTTC
D gene: TRBD1
V gene: TRBV27
J gene: TRBJ2-5
clone size: NA

CDR3 protein: CASSAEPGRESGQYF
CDR3 DNA: TGTGCCAGCAGCGCAGAACCCGGACGGGAGTCGGGGCAGTATTTT
D gene: NA
V gene: TRBV7-3
J gene: TRBJ2-3
clone size: NA

CDR3 protein: CASSLKPNNQPQHF
CDR3 DNA: TGTGCCAGCAGTCTTAAACCGAACAATCAGCCCCAGCATTTT
D gene: NA
V gene: TRBV6-6
J gene: TRBJ1-5
clone size: few

CDR3 protein: CASSDSRAWDNSPLHF
CDR3 DNA: TGTGCCAGCAGTGATAGCCGGGCGTGGGATAATTCACCCCTCCACTTT
D gene: NA
V gene: TRBV2
J gene: TRBJ1-6
clone size: few

CDR3 protein: CASSMLEESYEQYF
CDR3 DNA: TGCGCCAGCAGCATGCTAGAGGAAAGCTACGAGCAGTACTTC
D gene: NA
V gene: TRBV5-1
J gene: TRBJ2-7
clone size: NA

CDR3 protein: CASSPREGAIKAFF
CDR3 DNA: TGTGCCAGCAGCCCCCGGGAGGGAGCGATAAAGGCTTTCTTT
D gene: NA
V gene: TRBV25-1
J gene: TRBJ1-1
clone size: NA

CDR3 protein: CASSLEATRYEQYF
CDR3 DNA: TGTGCCAGCAGCTTAGAGGCTACCCGCTACGAGCAGTACTTC
D gene: NA
V gene: TRBV11-2
J gene: TRBJ2-7
clone size: NA

CDR3 protein: CASSPRTGFNYGYTF
CDR3 DNA: TGTGCCAGCAGCCCCCGGACTGGATTTAACTATGGCTACACCTTC
D gene: NA
V gene: TRBV7-9
J gene: TRBJ1-2
clone size: many

CDR3 protein: CASYPTWRVGTEAFF
CDR3 DNA: TGTGCCAGCTACCCCACGTGGAGGGTTGGCACTGAAGCTTTCTTT
D gene: NA
V gene: TRBV28
J gene: TRBJ1-1
clone size: NA

CDR3 protein: CASSFSPSDEQFF
CDR3 DNA: TGTGCCAGCAGCTTTAGCCCTAGCGATGAGCAGTTCTTC
D gene: NA
V gene: TRBV13
J gene: TRBJ2-1
clone size: NA

CDR3 protein: CASSQDLNRGGNQPQHF
CDR3 DNA: TGCGCCAGCAGCCAAGATCTGAACAGGGGCGGCAATCAGCCCCAGCATTTT
D gene: TRBD1
V gene: TRBV4-1
J gene: TRBJ1-5
clone size: NA

CDR3 protein: CASSDGLAMEEQYF
CDR3 DNA: TGTGCCAGCAGTGACGGACTAGCGATGGAGGAGCAGTACTTC
D gene: TRBD2
V gene: TRBV2
J gene: TRBJ2-7
clone size: NA

CDR3 protein: CASSLDAQETQYF
CDR3 DNA: TGTGCCAGCAGCTTAGATGCCCAAGAGACCCAGTACTTC
D gene: NA
V gene: TRBV7-7
J gene: TRBJ2-5
clone size: NA

CDR3 protein: CASSRRDRVTEAFF
CDR3 DNA: TGTGCCAGCAGTCGCCGGGACAGGGTCACTGAAGCTTTCTTT
D gene: TRBD1
V gene: TRBV27
J gene: TRBJ1-1
clone size: few

CDR3 protein: CASSIESATNEKLFF
CDR3 DNA: TGTGCCAGTAGTATAGAGAGTGCAACTAATGAAAAACTGTTTTTT
D gene: NA
V gene: TRBV19
J gene: TRBJ1-4
clone size: NA

CDR3 protein: CASSLRTEYTEAFF
CDR3 DNA: TGTGCCAGCAGTTTACGGACAGAATACACTGAAGCTTTCTTT
D gene: NA
V gene: TRBV28
J gene: TRBJ1-1
clone size: many

CDR3 protein: CASSSLAGEAGANVLTF
CDR3 DNA: TGCGCCAGCAGCTCGCTAGCGGGAGAAGCTGGGGCCAACGTCCTGACTTTC
D gene: TRBD2
V gene: TRBV5-1
J gene: TRBJ2-6
clone size: NA

CDR3 protein: CASSGLAGGWSEQYF
CDR3 DNA: TGTGCCAGCAGCGGACTAGCGGGAGGTTGGTCCGAGCAGTACTTC
D gene: TRBD2
V gene: TRBV6-5
J gene: TRBJ2-7
clone size: NA

CDR3 protein: CASRLRSLTGELFF
CDR3 DNA: TGTGCCAGCAGGTTACGGAGCCTCACCGGGGAGCTGTTTTTT
D gene: NA
V gene: TRBV6-5
J gene: TRBJ2-2
clone size: few

CDR3 protein: CASSAGWSSYNEQFF
CDR3 DNA: TGTGCCAGTAGTGCCGGGTGGAGTTCCTACAATGAGCAGTTCTTC
D gene: NA
V gene: TRBV19
J gene: TRBJ2-1
clone size: NA

CDR3 protein: CASSLESPSEQFF
CDR3 DNA: TGCGCCAGCAGCTTGGAGTCTCCATCCGAGCAGTTCTTC
D gene: NA
V gene: TRBV5-1
J gene: TRBJ2-1
clone size: NA

CDR3 protein: CASRGQPSSGNTIYF
CDR3 DNA: TGTGCCAGCAGAGGACAACCGAGCTCTGGAAACACCATATATTTT
D gene: NA
V gene: TRBV2
J gene: TRBJ1-3
clone size: NA